This entry is about one T cell receptor beta chain. The data derive from a study of blood T cell repertoires in COVID-19. Overall study context: There were acute and convalescent COVID-19 samples, and they came from the United States, Italy and Spain. Sample material is recorded as cDNA or gDNA derived from T cells, B-cell-depleted T cells, or PBMCs.

Source study methods: Quantification of nucleated cells was approximated via reference gene primer amplification. The assay was immunoSEQ multiplex PCR, and TCRdb's table has in-frame clones only and misses some. V, J and clone size derive from that table, while D and trimming were established from the DNA sequence. The sample comprises about 160,000 clones, 70% to 85% of which are singletons, and about 20% rests with the top ten. Germline V gene data show CDR1 as SGHRS and CDR2 as YFSETQ. Trimming took off 4 bases at V and 3 bases at J, with 13 bases between the two ends. This CDR3 has 14 residues. This rearrangement joins TRBV5-1 to TRBJ2-5; a possible D gene is TRBD2 (7 bases). Sequencing was performed on peripheral blood. The receptor comes from a woman older than 75 with acute or convalescent COVID-19. The CDR3, as DNA: TGCGCCAGCAGCCCTGGGGGGGCGGAAGAGACCCAGTACTTC. Translating gives CASSPGGAEETQYF.